The 7 T cell receptor beta chains below come from one sample, sequenced in a study of cytomegalovirus exposure and HLA in healthy donors. Primers included in the PCR were 60 Vbeta and 13 Jbeta primers. The assay was immunoSEQ multiplex PCR, and TCRdb's table has in-frame clones only and misses some. This sample has 72,000 or so clones, with approximately 58% found just once. Source material: PBMCs. The receptors originated from a woman between 45 and 60 years old in good health and CMV-seronegative.

A note on this clone: An end of the junction does not agree with germline; a read error may underlie this. The rearrangement uses TRBV2 and TRBJ2-5, with D tentatively TRBD1 (5 bases). This CDR3 is 14 amino acids long. CDR1 SNHLY and CDR2 FYNNEI come from the germline V gene. This CDR3 reads CATSEGRGRETQYF. The CDR3 nucleotides read TGTGCCACCAGTGAAGGAAGGGGAAGGGAGACCCAGTACTTC.

The chain combines TRBV5-6 with TRBJ2-2, with TRBD2 matching 11 bases. The CDR3 sequence is 17 residues long. The ends lost 3 bases at V and 5 bases at J; junction bases unmatched: 9. Germline values: CDR1 SGHDT, CDR2 YYEEEE. CDR3 DNA sequence: TGTGCCAGCAGCTACTCCCCGGGACTAGCGGCAACCGGGGAGCTGTTTTTT. This gives the protein CASSYSPGLAATGELFF.

V usage is TRBV19 and J usage is TRBJ2-7; TRBD2 matches at 14 bases. Trimming took 4 bases from V and 4 from J; bases not matched to a gene: 3. The germline gives CDR1 LNHDA, CDR2 SQIVND (reference sequence). The length of the CDR3 is 15 residues. The CDR3 bases are TGTGCCAGTAGTAGACTAGCGGGAGGGCCGTACGAGCAGTACTTC. The encoded protein is CASSRLAGGPYEQYF. The full variable domain, rest sourced from reference TRBV19 and TRBJ2-7, is DGGITQSPKYLFRKEGQNVTLSCEQNLNHDAMYWYRQDPGQGLRLIYYSQIVNDFQKGDIAEGYSVSREKKESFPLTVTSAQKNPTAFYLCASSRLAGGPYEQYFGPGTRLTVT.

The V gene is TRBV29-1, the J gene TRBJ2-5; the D gene is possibly TRBD2 (8 bases). The ends were cut back, 4 bases at V and 2 bases at J, with 14 bases in the middle. This CDR3 has 14 amino acids. CDR1 SQVTM and CDR2 ANQGSEA come from the germline V gene. The CDR3 coding sequence is TGCAGCGTTGTTAGCGGGACAGCTCAAGAGACCCAGTACTTC. Protein sequence: CSVVSGTAQETQYF.

J is TRBJ2-1 and V is TRBV6-5; 10 bases align to TRBD2. The CDR3 is made up of 15 amino acids. The V and J ends lost 10 bases and 4 bases, in that order; junction bases with no gene match: 10. The germline V gene has CDR1 MNHEY and CDR2 SVGAGI. CDR3 sequence reads: CAIAPAGGLYNEQFF. The CDR3 DNA reads as TGTGCCATTGCCCCAGCGGGAGGGTTATACAATGAGCAGTTCTTC.

The gene calls are TRBV19 and TRBJ1-1; D unresolved. The germline V and J ends were trimmed by 5 bases and 7 bases, with 11 bases remaining between them. CDR3 size: 12 residues. The germline gives CDR1 LNHDA, CDR2 SQIVND (reference sequence). The CDR3 protein is CASSARVGEAFF. In nucleotides, the CDR3 is TGTGCCAGTAGTGCGAGGGTCGGTGAAGCTTTCTTT.

This clone appeared a few times. The genes are TRBV5-1 and TRBJ1-1; D perhaps matches TRBD1 (5 bases). This CDR3 comprises 16 residues. The V gene lost 2 bases and the J gene lost 6 bases, with 20 bases spanning the gap. The V gene's germline CDR1 is SGHRS and CDR2 YFSETQ. The CDR3 coding sequence is TGCGCCAGCAGCTTAGGGCTTTCCCCCGGACACGCTGAAGCTTTCTTT. Its protein product is CASSLGLSPGHAEAFF.